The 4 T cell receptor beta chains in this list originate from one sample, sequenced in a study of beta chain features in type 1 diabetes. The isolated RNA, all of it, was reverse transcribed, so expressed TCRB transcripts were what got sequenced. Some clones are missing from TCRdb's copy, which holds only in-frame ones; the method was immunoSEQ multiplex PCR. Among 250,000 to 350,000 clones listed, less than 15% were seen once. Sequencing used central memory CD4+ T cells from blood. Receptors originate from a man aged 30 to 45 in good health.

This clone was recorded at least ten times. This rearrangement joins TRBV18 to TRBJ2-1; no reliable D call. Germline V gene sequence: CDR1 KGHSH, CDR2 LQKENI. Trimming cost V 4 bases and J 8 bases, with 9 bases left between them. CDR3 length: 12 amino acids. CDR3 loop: CASSHYIDEQFF. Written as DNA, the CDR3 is TGTGCCAGCTCACACTACATCGATGAGCAGTTCTTC.

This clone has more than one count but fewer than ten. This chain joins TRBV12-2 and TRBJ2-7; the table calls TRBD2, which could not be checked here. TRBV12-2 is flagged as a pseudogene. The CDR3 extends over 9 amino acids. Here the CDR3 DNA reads TGTGCCAGCAGCTTAACGCGGTACGTC. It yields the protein CASSLTRYV.

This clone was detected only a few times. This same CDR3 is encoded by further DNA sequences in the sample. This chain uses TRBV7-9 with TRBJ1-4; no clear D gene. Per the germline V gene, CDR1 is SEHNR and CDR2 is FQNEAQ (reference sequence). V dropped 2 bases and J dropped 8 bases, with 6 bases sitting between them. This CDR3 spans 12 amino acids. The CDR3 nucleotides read TGTGCCAGCAGCTTAATGGGGGAAAAACTGTTTTTT. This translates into CASSLMGEKLFF.

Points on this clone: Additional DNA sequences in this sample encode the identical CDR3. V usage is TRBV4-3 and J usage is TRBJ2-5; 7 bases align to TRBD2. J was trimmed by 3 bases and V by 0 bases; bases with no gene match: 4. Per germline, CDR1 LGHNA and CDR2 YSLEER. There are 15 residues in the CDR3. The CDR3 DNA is TGCGCCAGCAGCCAAGATAGACTAGCTGAAGAGACCCAGTACTTC. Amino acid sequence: CASSQDRLAEETQYF.